The 26 T cell receptor beta chains below were found in one sample sequenced in a study of shared clonotypes between healthy human individuals. The data were produced by immunoSEQ multiplex PCR, yet TCRdb's version contains in-frame clones alone and is incomplete. Of 300,000 to 400,000 clones listed, around 87% are singletons. The sample comprised memory CD8+ T cells sorted from blood. Described subset: CD45RO+ cells pooled with CCR7-negative TemRA cells. The receptor source for this set is a man aged 18 to 30 in good health.

The rearrangement joins TRBV10-2 to TRBJ1-1, with TRBD1 as a possible D gene (5 bases). The CDR3 has 14 amino acids. Trimming took 3 bases from V and 5 from J, leaving 13 bases between them. In germline, CDR1 is WSHSY, CDR2 SAAADI. The CDR3 region has the DNA TGCGCCAGCAGTGATGGGGGTTTGTGGACTGAAGCTTTCTTT. It codes for CASSDGGLWTEAFF.

V is TRBV27 and J is TRBJ2-2; 10 bases line up with TRBD1. Looked up from germline, CDR1 is MNHEY and CDR2 is SMNVEV (reference sequence). This CDR3 is built from 15 residues. The V gene end was trimmed by 8 bases and the J gene end by 7 bases; junction bases not matched to a gene: 10. Here the CDR3 DNA reads TGTGCCAGCCATTACGGGACAGGGGAGATCGGGGAGCTGTTTTTT. Its protein product is CASHYGTGEIGELFF.

This chain links TRBV7-9 with TRBJ2-3; no firm D call. There are 16 residues in the CDR3. Trimming removed 5 bases at V and 4 bases at J, with 19 bases between. Germline V gives CDR1 SEHNR, CDR2 FQNEAQ (reference sequence). DNA of the CDR3: TGTGCCAGCAGCCCACTTCTTGCAGGTCCGGCAGATACGCAGTATTTT. Amino acid sequence: CASSPLLAGPADTQYF.

The chain has TRBV14 and TRBJ2-5; D is unclear. The CDR3 is 12 amino acids. Trimming pared 8 bases from V and 0 bases from J, leaving 7 bases between. CDR1 and CDR2 (germline): SGHDN, FVKESK. The CDR3 bases are TGTGCCAGCCCCAAGTACCAAGAGACCCAGTACTTC. Protein sequence: CASPKYQETQYF. Drawing the rest from reference TRBV14 and TRBJ2-5, the complete variable domain is EAGVTQFPSHSVIEKGQTVTLRCDPISGHDNLYWYRRVMGKEIKFLLHFVKESKQDESGMPNNRFLAERTGGTYSTLKVQPAELEDSGVYFCASPKYQETQYFGPGTRLLVL.

The genes are TRBV13 and TRBJ2-7; TRBD2 aligns across 11 bases. The CDR3 totals 16 residues. Per germline, CDR1 PRHDT and CDR2 FYEKMQ (reference sequence). The trim removed 4 bases at V and 2 bases at J, leaving 7 bases unmatched. This chain's CDR3 is CASSSHLAGGTYEQYF. CDR3 bases: TGTGCCAGCAGCTCACACCTAGCGGGGGGAACCTACGAGCAGTACTTC.

The chain carries TRBV30 and TRBJ2-7; 7 bases are shared with TRBD2. Per the germline V gene, CDR1 is GTSNPN and CDR2 is SVGIG (reference sequence). The V segment lost 0 bases and the J segment 3 bases; nucleotides outside the gene matches: 5. The CDR3 has 14 amino acids. The CDR3, as DNA: TGTGCCTGGAGTGTCGGGGGGAGCGGCTACGAGCAGTACTTC. The encoded protein is CAWSVGGSGYEQYF.

The rearrangement links TRBV13 to TRBJ1-1; 7 positions match TRBD1. Trimming cost V 5 bases and J 5 bases; bases outside gene matches: 5. The CDR3 sequence is 13 residues long. Germline CDR1 is PRHDT and CDR2 is FYEKMQ (reference sequence). The DNA of the CDR3 is TGTGCCAGCAGCCCAACAGGGGATACTGAAGCTTTCTTT. Translated: CASSPTGDTEAFF. Full variable domain (outside the CDR3, taken from reference TRBV13 and TRBJ1-1): AAGVIQSPRHLIKEKRETATLKCYPIPRHDTVYWYQQGPGQDPQFLISFYEKMQSDKGSIPDRFSAQQFSDYHSELNMSSLELGDSALYFCASSPTGDTEAFFGQGTRLTVV.

This clone appeared a single time. The chain joins TRBV11-2 to TRBJ1-2; D not certain. The CDR3 extends over 16 amino acids. Trimming took off 1 base at V and 0 bases at J, with 12 bases between the two ends. Germline V gene data show CDR1 as SGHAT and CDR2 as FQNNGV. CDR3 DNA sequence: TGTGCCAGCAGCTTAGTGAGCTGGGCGACTAACTATGGCTACACCTTC. It translates to CASSLVSWATNYGYTF.

The chain has TRBV7-9 and TRBJ2-7; 9 bases agree with TRBD2. The CDR3 covers 16 residues. The V and J ends lost 1 base and 2 bases, in that order; junction bases with no gene match: 6. The germline V gene has CDR1 SEHNR and CDR2 FQNEAQ (reference sequence). The CDR3 loop reads CASSLVISGGPYEQYF. The CDR3 region has the DNA TGTGCCAGCAGCTTAGTGATCAGCGGGGGGCCCTACGAGCAGTACTTC. Full variable domain (missing parts from reference TRBV7-9 and TRBJ2-7): DTGVSQNPRHKITKRGQNVTFRCDPISEHNRLYWYRQTLGQGPEFLTYFQNEAQLEKSRLLSDRFSAERPKGSFSTLEIQRTEQGDSAMYLCASSLVISGGPYEQYFGPGTRLTVT.

J is TRBJ2-7 and V is TRBV11-2; possible D gene TRBD1, 6 bases. The CDR3 has 14 residues. Trimming took 5 bases from V and 2 from J, leaving 13 bases between them. Per the germline V gene, CDR1 is SGHAT and CDR2 is FQNNGV. Here the CDR3 reads CASSPEQGTYEQYF. The CDR3 DNA follows: TGTGCCAGCAGCCCAGAGCAGGGGACCTACGAGCAGTACTTC.

The chain carries TRBV11-2 and TRBJ2-2; 11 nucleotides match TRBD1. Germline V gene data show CDR1 as SGHAT and CDR2 as FQNNGV. V was pared by 3 bases and J by 7 bases, with 4 bases of the junction left unmatched. The CDR3 totals 15 residues. Here the CDR3 reads CASSFGQGAGGELFF. Here the CDR3 DNA reads TGTGCCAGCAGCTTCGGACAGGGGGCCGGCGGGGAGCTGTTTTTT.

This chain uses TRBV6-4 with TRBJ1-2; D is perhaps TRBD1 (6 bases). V gave up 2 bases and J gave up 3 bases, with 13 bases separating them. The CDR3 covers 15 residues. Per germline, CDR1 MRHNA and CDR2 SNTAGT. CDR3 nucleotides: TGTGCCAGCAGTGACGATCGGGGGCTCCACTATGGCTACACCTTC. Translated, it gives CASSDDRGLHYGYTF.

Only a few counts were recorded for this clone. The V gene is TRBV5-6, the J gene TRBJ1-2; 9 bases map to TRBD1. The ends lost 4 bases at V and 8 bases at J; junction bases unmatched: 12. The CDR3 totals 15 residues. Germline V gene sequence: CDR1 SGHDT, CDR2 YYEEEE. The CDR3 bases are TGTGCCAGCAGCGAAAGGACAGGGGTGTTGAGAGGCTACACCTTC. Amino acids: CASSERTGVLRGYTF.

The chain recombines TRBV5-4 with TRBJ2-3; 7 positions match TRBD2. The V gene end was trimmed by 4 bases and the J gene end by 2 bases; junction bases not matched to a gene: 7. This CDR3 is 15 amino acids long. In germline, CDR1 is SGHNT, CDR2 YYREEE (reference sequence). For the CDR3, the DNA is TGTGCCAGCAGCATCGGACTAGACGACACAGATACGCAGTATTTT. Translation gives CASSIGLDDTDTQYF.

This chain's CDR3 is CASSQDASGRFNEQYF. CDR3 in DNA: TGCGCCAGCAGCCAAGATGCTAGCGGGAGATTCAACGAGCAGTACTTC. V gene TRBV5-1 combines with J gene TRBJ2-7; 10 bases fit TRBD2. Germline V gives CDR1 SGHRS, CDR2 YFSETQ. CDR3 size: 16 residues. V lost 4 bases to trimming and J lost 5 bases; unmatched junction nucleotides: 12.

The rearrangement uses TRBV4-1 and TRBJ1-5; tentatively, D is TRBD1 (6 bases). Germline V gene lookup returns CDR1 MGHRA and CDR2 YSYEKL. Between the trimmed V and J ends, which lost 4 bases and 0 bases, there was a span of 10 bases. This CDR3 has 15 residues. CDR3 region: CASSRTENSNQPQHF. Written as DNA, the CDR3 is TGCGCCAGCAGCCGGACAGAGAATAGCAATCAGCCCCAGCATTTT.

The chain combines TRBV13 with TRBJ2-3, with D perhaps being TRBD1 or TRBD2 (6 bases each). The V and J ends lost 4 bases and 11 bases respectively, with 22 bases between them. In germline, CDR1 is PRHDT, CDR2 FYEKMQ (reference sequence). The CDR3 runs to 15 residues. CDR3 loop: CASSSRDSGAPGQYF. The CDR3 DNA reads as TGTGCCAGCAGCTCCCGGGACTCAGGGGCCCCGGGGCAGTATTTT. Full variable domain (missing parts from reference TRBV13 and TRBJ2-3): AAGVIQSPRHLIKEKRETATLKCYPIPRHDTVYWYQQGPGQDPQFLISFYEKMQSDKGSIPDRFSAQQFSDYHSELNMSSLELGDSALYFCASSSRDSGAPGQYFGPGTRLTVL.

The chain combines TRBV11-2 with TRBJ2-1, with TRBD1 matching 9 bases. Germline CDR1 is SGHAT and CDR2 is FQNNGV. The length of the CDR3 is 14 residues. With V trimmed by 5 bases and J by 4 bases, 3 bases remained unmatched. CDR3 residues: CASSDRGSYNEQFF. In DNA form, the CDR3 reads TGTGCCAGCAGCGACAGGGGGTCTTACAATGAGCAGTTCTTC.

This clone was recorded once. In DNA form, the CDR3 reads TGCGCCAGCGACAAGGGGGGGAACACCGGGGAGCTGTTTTTT. Encoded protein: CASDKGGNTGELFF. The chain has TRBV10-2 and TRBJ2-2; tentatively, D is TRBD1 or TRBD2 (6 bases each). The germline gives CDR1 WSHSY, CDR2 SAAADI. V was pared by 8 bases and J by 1 base, with 11 bases between. This CDR3 is 14 amino acids long.

The rearrangement links TRBV7-9 to TRBJ1-6; unclear D gene. V was clipped by 6 bases and J by 10 bases, with 7 bases between them. Germline lookup yields CDR1 SEHNR and CDR2 FQNEAQ (reference sequence). CDR3 size: 11 residues. CDR3 residues: CASRPLSPLHF. CDR3 sequence (DNA): TGTGCCAGCAGACCACTCTCACCCCTCCACTTT.

This chain connects TRBV27 to TRBJ1-5; unclear D gene. V lost 5 bases and J 3 bases, leaving 14 bases between the germline ends. The CDR3 extends over 15 amino acids. Looked up from germline, CDR1 is MNHEY and CDR2 is SMNVEV (reference sequence). The CDR3 loop is CASSPWTSSNQPQHF. The CDR3 nucleotides read TGTGCCAGCAGTCCCTGGACCTCCTCCAATCAGCCCCAGCATTTT.

The chain recombines TRBV14 with TRBJ2-2; D is unclear. This CDR3 has 13 residues. Germline V gene sequence: CDR1 SGHDN, CDR2 FVKESK. The V and J ends lost 2 bases and 6 bases respectively, with 7 bases between them. CDR3 in amino acids: CASSQSLAGELFF. The CDR3 DNA reads as TGTGCCAGCAGCCAATCATTAGCCGGGGAGCTGTTTTTT.

As regards this clone: This same CDR3 is encoded by further DNA sequences in the sample. The V call is TRBV27, the J call TRBJ1-5; tentative D call: TRBD1 (6 bases). CDR3 length: 14 residues. Germline loops: CDR1 MNHEY, CDR2 SMNVEV (reference sequence). The V end lost 6 bases, the J end lost 0 bases, and 9 bases lay between the germline ends. The CDR3 loop reads CASSHRDSNQPQHF. The CDR3 DNA is TGTGCCAGCAGCCACAGGGATAGCAATCAGCCCCAGCATTTT.

The V and J genes are TRBV6-5 and TRBJ2-3; D perhaps matches TRBD1 (6 bases). V shed 10 bases and J shed 2 bases, with 16 bases lying between them. The CDR3 is made up of 14 amino acids. The germline gives CDR1 MNHEY, CDR2 SVGAGI. The CDR3 spells CATTGQAPTDTQYF. CDR3 DNA: TGTGCCACCACAGGGCAGGCACCCACAGATACGCAGTATTTT.

J is TRBJ2-3 and V is TRBV4-1, with 12 bases lining up with TRBD2. Germline values: CDR1 MGHRA, CDR2 YSYEKL. CDR3 size: 16 residues. The V and J ends lost 4 bases and 2 bases, in that order; junction bases with no gene match: 4. The CDR3 protein is CASSPRLAGDTDTQYF. The CDR3 DNA sequence: TGCGCCAGCAGCCCGAGACTAGCGGGGGACACAGATACGCAGTATTTT.

V gene TRBV6-6 combines with J gene TRBJ2-5; D remains unclear. CDR1 MNHNY and CDR2 SVGAGI come from the germline V gene (reference sequence). V was trimmed by 5 bases and J by 4 bases, leaving 14 bases between them. The CDR3 spans 14 residues. In nucleotides, the CDR3 is TGTGCCAGCAGTCCCGGTGGGTGGGGAGAGACCCAGTACTTC. Protein sequence: CASSPGGWGETQYF.